Sequencing of this T cell receptor (beta chain) was carried out in a study of T-cell reconstitution after alpha-beta-depleted transplantation in children. This clonotype has ten or more counts. The antigen is undetermined. Study-wide results and limits: Reportedly, roughly two months post-transplant, alpha-beta T cells arose from several hundred expanded graft clones. High day-60 TCRbeta diversity in some patients came from surviving recipient T cells and thymic progenitors. T cells produced anew were the main source of T-cell counts and diversity one year after transplant.

Unique molecular identifiers were used in preparing the TCRbeta library. MiXCR, run by TCRdb on the PCR reads, gives a single entry per CDR3 protein. The data show hundreds of thousands of distinct CDR3 sequences, almost 8% seen once. Germline assignment: CDR1 MGHDK and CDR2 SYGVNS. There are 13 residues in the CDR3. Trimming cost V 4 bases and J 1 base, with 7 bases left between them. The sample here was peripheral blood, taken 360 days after TCRalphabeta/CD19-depleted stem cell transplant. The TCR was taken from a female patient aged 2-15 years who had a stem cell transplant for Fanconi anemia, so the T cells may come from the graft donor. This chain links TRBV25-1 with TRBJ1-1, with D possibly matching TRBD1 (5 bases). CDR3: CASSATGNTEAFF. As DNA, the CDR3 is TGTGCCAGCAGTGCAACAGGGAACACTGAAGCTTTCTTT.